Each of the 25 T cell receptor beta chains below was sequenced from the same sample in a study of beta chain features in type 1 diabetes. As every portion of the isolated RNA was reverse transcribed, the sequencing read expressed TCRB transcripts. Generated by immunoSEQ multiplex PCR, the TCRdb table keeps only in-frame clones and is missing some. The table shows about 660,000 clones, with roughly an eighth occurring only once. Findings and limits, study-wide: TCRB CDR3s from Type 1 diabetes patients were moderately but significantly shorter in all four CD4+ subsets.

Their cognate antigens are unknown. Sample: naive CD4+ T cells from blood. The receptor set was obtained from a man aged 18 to 29 with type 1 diabetes.

J is TRBJ2-5 and V is TRBV4-1, with D tentatively TRBD2 (6 bases). The germline gives CDR1 MGHRA, CDR2 YSYEKL. Trimming took off 3 bases at V and 2 bases at J, with 22 bases between the two ends. The CDR3 has 18 amino acids. The CDR3 coding sequence is TGCGCCAGCAGCCAGCCTCTGCCGCGGGGAAGATCGCAAGAGACCCAGTACTTC. Its protein is CASSQPLPRGRSQETQYF.

This clone was picked up a small number of times. This rearrangement joins TRBV5-1 to TRBJ2-2; unclear D gene. V was shortened by 1 base and J by 6 bases, with 7 bases between the two germline ends. Looked up from germline, CDR1 is SGHRS and CDR2 is YFSETQ. The CDR3 length is 13 residues. The CDR3, as DNA: TGCGCCAGCAGCTTGAAGGGCGCCGGGGAGCTGTTTTTT. Its protein product is CASSLKGAGELFF.

This clone was observed a handful of times. This rearrangement joins TRBV7-2 to TRBJ2-3; weak D call: TRBD1 (6 bases). Germline-derived CDR1 and CDR2 are SGHTA and FQGNSA. The CDR3 covers 13 residues. V lost 4 bases to trimming and J lost 4 bases, with 9 bases between them. DNA of the CDR3: TGTGCCAGCAGCTCTAAGGGGGCAGATACGCAGTATTTT. As protein: CASSSKGADTQYF.

This clone has a handful of counts. This sample includes further DNA sequences coding for the same CDR3. The chain recombines TRBV20-1 with TRBJ2-1, with no clear D. The germline V gene has CDR1 DFQATT and CDR2 SNEGSKA (reference sequence). V was clipped by 4 bases and J by 5 bases, with 3 bases between them. The CDR3 extends over 10 amino acids. The CDR3 sequence is CSAKDNEQFF. The CDR3 nucleotides are TGCAGTGCTAAGGACAATGAGCAGTTCTTC.

This clone was counted between two and nine times. The chain joins TRBV18 to TRBJ2-2; 14 nucleotides line up with TRBD2. CDR3 length: 15 residues. The germline V gene has CDR1 KGHSH and CDR2 LQKENI. The V segment lost 5 bases and the J segment 9 bases; nucleotides outside the gene matches: 5. Here the CDR3 DNA reads TGTGCCAGCTCAACTGGGACTAGCGGGAGCCGGGAGCTGTTTTTT. Translated, it gives CASSTGTSGSRELFF.

V and J are TRBV9 and TRBJ1-1; D unresolved. Trimming pared 5 bases from V and 3 bases from J, leaving 11 bases between. Germline V CDR1 and CDR2: SGDLS, YYNGEE. The length of the CDR3 is 13 residues. CDR3 sequence reads: CASRIREDTEAFF. CDR3 DNA: TGTGCCAGCAGAATTCGGGAGGACACTGAAGCTTTCTTT.

The gene calls are TRBV6-5 and TRBJ2-3; 10 nucleotides match TRBD1. V was pared by 6 bases and J by 8 bases, with 8 bases of the junction left unmatched. Germline V gene lookup returns CDR1 MNHEY and CDR2 SVGAGI. The CDR3 totals 14 residues. This CDR3 is CASRRDRGTGTQYF. CDR3 nucleotides: TGTGCCAGCAGAAGGGACAGGGGAACGGGTACGCAGTATTTT.

The chain has TRBV14 and TRBJ2-5; no definite D call. V lost 5 bases and J 9 bases, leaving 10 bases between the germline ends. The CDR3 extends over 11 amino acids. Germline V lookup: CDR1 SGHDN, CDR2 FVKESK. CDR3: CASSAIGSQYF. CDR3 nucleotide sequence: TGTGCCAGCAGCGCGATTGGTTCCCAGTACTTC.

This clone was found a few times. The J gene is TRBJ2-3, the V gene TRBV29-1; the match to TRBD2 covers 7 bases. This CDR3 region has 15 residues. The germline V gene encodes CDR1 SQVTM and CDR2 ANQGSEA. V was clipped by 2 bases and J by 3 bases; unmatched bases: 8. The CDR3 DNA sequence: TGCAGCGTTGAAAGGGCGGGAGACGGAACAGATACGCAGTATTTT. This codes for CSVERAGDGTDTQYF.

This clone came up a few times. V and J are TRBV19 and TRBJ2-5; D possibly corresponds to TRBD1 (5 bases). Per germline, CDR1 LNHDA and CDR2 SQIVND (reference sequence). V lost 7 bases to trimming and J lost 2 bases, with 14 bases between them. The CDR3 totals 14 residues. Here the CDR3 reads CASMEIAGQETQYF. The CDR3 DNA reads as TGTGCCAGTATGGAGATCGCAGGGCAAGAGACCCAGTACTTC. Full variable domain (missing parts from reference TRBV19 and TRBJ2-5): DGGITQSPKYLFRKEGQNVTLSCEQNLNHDAMYWYRQDPGQGLRLIYYSQIVNDFQKGDIAEGYSVSREKKESFPLTVTSAQKNPTAFYLCASMEIAGQETQYFGPGTRLLVL.

The CDR3 coding sequence is TGTGCCAGCAGCTTGATGGCGGCGGGTCTTGTCTACAATGAGCAGTTCTTC. The encoded protein is CASSLMAAGLVYNEQFF. This rearrangement joins TRBV7-8 to TRBJ2-1, with D possibly being TRBD2 (5 bases). CDR1 SGHVS and CDR2 FQNEAQ come from the germline V gene. Trimming shortened V by 3 bases and J by 3 bases, and 18 bases separated the two germline ends. This CDR3 spans 17 amino acids. Complete variable domain (other parts from reference TRBV7-8 and TRBJ2-1): GAGVSQSPRYKVAKRGQDVALRCDPISGHVSLFWYQQALGQGPEFLTYFQNEAQLDKSGLPSDRFFAERPEGSVSTLKIQRTQQEDSAVYLCASSLMAAGLVYNEQFFGPGTRLTVL.

The chain combines TRBV10-3 with TRBJ2-3; a possible D gene is TRBD1 (5 bases). V lost 2 bases and J 1 base, leaving 10 bases between the germline ends. The germline CDR1 and CDR2 sequences are ENHRY and SYGVKD. The CDR3 consists of 15 residues. DNA for the CDR3: TGTGCCATCAGTGAGCAGGGCGCGGGCACAGATACGCAGTATTTT. This gives the protein CAISEQGAGTDTQYF.

V is TRBV30 and J is TRBJ2-2, with TRBD2 as a possible D gene (6 bases). The CDR3 contains 13 residues. Trimming removed 4 bases at V and 7 bases at J, with 13 bases between. The germline CDR1 and CDR2 sequences are GTSNPN and SVGIG (reference sequence). The CDR3 sequence is CAWTDLGGGELFF. The DNA of the CDR3 is TGTGCCTGGACGGACCTGGGGGGCGGGGAGCTGTTTTTT.

This clone was picked up a small number of times. J is TRBJ2-5 and V is TRBV9, with D tentatively TRBD1 (6 bases). The V gene's germline CDR1 is SGDLS and CDR2 YYNGEE. The ends were cut back, 5 bases at V and 4 bases at J, with 12 bases in the middle. The CDR3 runs 13 residues. Here the CDR3 DNA reads TGTGCCAGCAGGTCAGAGGGGGTAGAGACCCAGTACTTC. Protein product: CASRSEGVETQYF. Full variable domain (remainder filled in from reference TRBV9 and TRBJ2-5): DSGVTQTPKHLITATGQRVTLRCSPRSGDLSVYWYQQSLDQGLQFLIQYYNGEERAKGNILERFSAQQFPDLHSELNLSSLELGDSALYFCASRSEGVETQYFGPGTRLLVL.

V usage is TRBV29-1 and J usage is TRBJ2-7, with 7 bases matching TRBD1. Trimming cost V 2 bases and J 7 bases; bases outside gene matches: 11. This CDR3 is built from 14 residues. Germline V gives CDR1 SQVTM, CDR2 ANQGSEA. The CDR3 bases are TGCAGCGTTGAATTTTCGGCCCGACAGGGAGAGCAGTACTTC. It translates to CSVEFSARQGEQYF.

This chain uses TRBV29-1 with TRBJ1-2; 8 bases are a match to TRBD1. The CDR3 totals 14 residues. Germline V lookup: CDR1 SQVTM, CDR2 ANQGSEA. DNA for the CDR3: TGCCTGCTACAGGGGGGGGTCGCTAACTATGGCTACACCTTC. Its translation is CLLQGGVANYGYTF.

This clone showed up just a few times. The V and J genes are TRBV25-1 and TRBJ2-7, with 11 bases that match TRBD1. Germline CDR1 MGHDK, CDR2 SYGVNS. This CDR3 is 15 amino acids long. J gave up 6 bases and V 3 bases, and 7 bases lay outside the gene matches. CDR3 loop: CASSESGTGGAEQYF. Written as DNA, the CDR3 is TGTGCCAGCAGTGAGTCCGGGACAGGGGGGGCCGAGCAGTACTTC.

V usage is TRBV10-2 and J usage is TRBJ2-5; D gene ambiguous. Germline V gene sequence: CDR1 WSHSY, CDR2 SAAADI. V gave up 5 bases and J gave up 5 bases, with 9 bases separating them. The CDR3 runs to 12 residues. The CDR3 protein is CASSTDGETQYF. As DNA, the CDR3 is TGCGCCAGCAGTACCGATGGGGAGACCCAGTACTTC.

This clone was counted between two and nine times. V is TRBV5-6 and J is TRBJ1-1; the D is unclear. Between the trimmed V and J ends, which lost 0 bases and 0 bases, there was a span of 3 bases. CDR1 is SGHDT, CDR2 YYEEEE, per germline. This CDR3 is built from 13 residues. The CDR3 DNA is TGTGCCAGCAGCTTGGCCGTGAACACTGAAGCTTTCTTT. Translating gives CASSLAVNTEAFF.

This clone was detected only a few times. The same CDR3 also results from other DNA sequences found in this sample. V is TRBV20-1 and J is TRBJ2-3, with D perhaps TRBD2 (5 bases). This CDR3 is built from 11 residues. Trimming shortened V by 6 bases and J by 4 bases, and 8 bases separated the two germline ends. CDR1 and CDR2 from the germline V gene are DFQATT and SNEGSKA (reference sequence). CDR3 in amino acids: CSARLPDTQYF. The CDR3 nucleotides are TGCAGTGCCCGACTACCAGATACGCAGTATTTT.

The rearrangement uses TRBV9 and TRBJ2-5; D is uncertain. Germline V lookup: CDR1 SGDLS, CDR2 YYNGEE. CDR3 length equals 15 residues. V was pared by 0 bases and J by 5 bases, with 14 bases between. CDR3 loop: CASSVAGTIGETQYF. The CDR3 region has the DNA TGTGCCAGCAGCGTAGCTGGCACGATTGGCGAGACCCAGTACTTC.

This clone was observed a few times. The V gene is TRBV7-9, the J gene TRBJ1-2; maybe TRBD1 (5 bases). Germline V CDR1 and CDR2: SEHNR, FQNEAQ (reference sequence). This CDR3 comprises 14 residues. V dropped 5 bases and J dropped 4 bases, with 14 bases sitting between them. The CDR3, as DNA: TGTGCCAGCAGCGGGCTCAGGGAGGCCTATGGCTACACCTTC. Translation gives CASSGLREAYGYTF.

The chain employs TRBV27 and TRBJ1-1; the D is unclear. This CDR3 has 13 amino acids. Germline V gene lookup returns CDR1 MNHEY and CDR2 SMNVEV (reference sequence). The V and J ends lost 6 bases and 5 bases respectively, with 13 bases between them. For the CDR3, the DNA is TGTGCCAGCAGAAGATTCATGAGGACTGAAGCTTTCTTT. Translation: CASRRFMRTEAFF.

J is TRBJ1-3 and V is TRBV23-1; D is ambiguous. TRBV23-1 counts as an open reading frame of uncertain function. CDR3 size: 16 residues. Trimming cost V 3 bases and J 0 bases, with 12 bases left between them. The CDR3 region has the DNA TGCGCCAGCAGTCATTCGGTATACCCCTCTGGAAACACCATATATTTT. Protein sequence: CASSHSVYPSGNTIYF.

This clone was counted only a few times. This rearrangement joins TRBV14 to TRBJ2-5, with D unclear. The CDR3 spans 12 residues. Germline V CDR1 and CDR2: SGHDN, FVKESK. The ends were cut back, 5 bases at V and 1 base at J, with 5 bases in the middle. The CDR3 bases are TGTGCCAGCAGCGTAGTCCAAGAGACCCAGTACTTC. Protein sequence: CASSVVQETQYF.